The T cell receptor beta chain under discussion was sequenced for a study of low-dose radiotherapy and immunotherapy resistance in tumors. Study in general: Intravenous ipilimumab 1 mg/kg every six weeks was given with nivolumab 240 mg every two weeks.

The CDR3 contains 19 residues. Germline V gene data show CDR1 as MNHEY and CDR2 as SMNVEV (reference sequence). The time point is: after trial treatment. Stated treatment: LDRT plus nivolumab, ipilimumab, low-dose cyclophosphamide and aspirin (RACIN trial). Covering alpha and beta chains, TRAV- and TRBV-specific primers were used for the first-strand cDNA. A constant-region primer paired with the V-primer adapter amplified TCRs over around 18 PCR cycles. TCRdb redid the calling of the reads with MiXCR, one entry per CDR3 protein. Counted here are about 80,000 distinct CDR3 sequences, 15% to 20% occurring once; the ten biggest clones make up approximately 1.3%. As regards this clonotype: The CDR3 does not end in the conserved phenylalanine or tryptophan, so this is likely a read error.

The chain recombines TRBV27 with TRBJ2-7; TRBD2 agrees at 8 bases. The receptor's source is a male donor with prostate cancer. Material: PBMCs, obtained after low-dose radiotherapy plus immunotherapy. CDR3 coding DNA: TGTGCCACCAGTGATTATTCAGCGCGGGGGGCAGTAAGCTCCTACGAGCAGTACTTG. Encoded protein: CATSDYSARGAVSSYEQYL.